This T cell receptor beta chain was profiled in a study of CD8 T cells in Susac syndrome. The CDR3 has 14 residues. CDR1 is SGHRS and CDR2 is YFSETQ in the germline V gene. J gave up 7 bases and V 3 bases, and 4 bases lay outside the gene matches. RNA totalling roughly 0.45 to 1 ug underwent reverse transcription with random hexamers. TCRdb processed the immunoSEQ multiplex PCR reads anew with MiXCR; each CDR3 protein has one entry. The sample yields over 100,000 distinct CDR3 sequences, approximately 96% seen once. The T cells that were sequenced for TCR beta were CD8+ and CD4+ cells from blood. TEMRA cells were FACS-enriched, while CD8+ and CD4+ T cells were negatively isolated.

This receptor was taken from a human donor in good health. The sequencing input was CD4+ T cells from PBMCs. The V and J genes are TRBV5-1 and TRBJ1-6; 7 bases map to TRBD1. CDR3 in DNA: TGCGCCAGCAGCTGGGACAGTGCGAATTCACCCCTCCACTTT. Protein sequence: CASSWDSANSPLHF. The full variable domain, in which reference TRBV5-1 and TRBJ1-6 provide the parts outside the CDR3, is KAGVTQTPRYLIKTRGQQVTLSCSPISGHRSVSWYQQTPGQGLQFLFEYFSETQRNKGNFPGRFSGRQFSNSRSEMNVSTLELGDSALYLCASSWDSANSPLHFGNGTRLTVT.